Below, 10 T cell receptor beta chains from the same sample are listed, as sequenced in a study of T cell clones after liver transplantation. Assay used: immunoSEQ multiplex PCR; TCRdb lists only in-frame clones, some missing. The sample records about 72,000 clones, more than 90% being singletons. This specimen consisted of CD4+ T cells from blood, obtained before liver transplant. All receptors derive from a human donor who received a liver transplant.

V usage is TRBV27 and J usage is TRBJ2-7; 8 positions agree with TRBD2. Trimming removed 2 bases from V and 2 bases from J; junction bases left unmatched: 5. CDR1 is MNHEY and CDR2 is SMNVEV in the germline V gene (reference sequence). This CDR3 contains 15 residues. CDR3 nucleotides: TGTGCCAGCAGTTTACTCTCGGGACTAGCCTACGAGCAGTACTTC. It translates to CASSLLSGLAYEQYF.

V and J are TRBV7-8 and TRBJ1-5, with 8 bases aligning to TRBD1. J gave up 4 bases and V 6 bases, and 2 bases lay outside the gene matches. Germline loops: CDR1 SGHVS, CDR2 FQNEAQ. The CDR3 extends over 13 amino acids. DNA for the CDR3: TGTGCCAGCAGACAGGGGGGGAATCAGCCCCAGCATTTT. Its protein product is CASRQGGNQPQHF.

The chain is built from TRBV4-1 and TRBJ2-1; 13 bases are a match to TRBD2. This CDR3 region has 17 residues. CDR1 and CDR2 from the germline V gene are MGHRA and YSYEKL. V lost 6 bases and J lost 6; bases outside the gene matches: 11. DNA for the CDR3: TGCGCCAGCAGTCAGGCTACTAGCGGGAGGGCCGGCAATGAGCAGTTCTTC. Translation gives CASSQATSGRAGNEQFF.

CDR3 sequence (DNA): TGTGCCACCAACTCGGATCTCCAAGAGACCCAGTACTTC. Translated, it gives CATNSDLQETQYF. The genes are TRBV15 and TRBJ2-5, with D uncertain. The CDR3 runs 13 residues. The germline V and J ends were trimmed by 7 bases and 1 base, with 10 bases remaining between them. CDR1 is LNHNV and CDR2 is YYDKDF in the germline V gene (reference sequence).

This sequence joins TRBV5-1 and TRBJ2-3, with D maybe TRBD2 (6 bases). Germline V gene lookup returns CDR1 SGHRS and CDR2 YFSETQ. The CDR3 contains 15 residues. Trimming cost V 2 bases and J 3 bases, with 13 bases left between them. CDR3 in amino acids: CASSFSASATDTQYF. DNA for the CDR3: TGCGCCAGCAGCTTCTCGGCTAGCGCTACAGATACGCAGTATTTT.

The chain is built from TRBV29-1 and TRBJ2-3; no clear D. V was shortened by 6 bases and J by 7 bases, with 20 bases between the two germline ends. This CDR3 is 14 amino acids long. CDR1 and CDR2 from the germline V gene are SQVTM and ANQGSEA. The CDR3 region has the DNA TGCAGCGTGCCCCTAGATACTCGATTCCATACGCAGTATTTT. Encoded protein: CSVPLDTRFHTQYF.

The chain joins TRBV5-1 to TRBJ2-1; D is possibly TRBD1 (6 bases). The CDR3 totals 14 residues. From germline, CDR1 is SGHRS and CDR2 YFSETQ. V lost 0 bases and J lost 10, with 14 bases in between. The CDR3 spells CASSLGPGDREQFF. CDR3 DNA sequence: TGCGCCAGCAGCTTGGGGCCAGGGGACCGGGAGCAGTTCTTC.

Regarding this clone: The junction and the germline gene differ at one end; a read error may be behind it. The chain links TRBV7-2 to TRBJ1-3; possible D gene TRBD1, 5 bases. The CDR3 consists of 18 residues. Per germline, CDR1 SGHTA and CDR2 FQGNSA. The CDR3 nucleotides are TGTGCCAGCAGCCTAGCCGCGGGACGAACTGGCTCTGGAAACACCATATATTTT. Translated: CASSLAAGRTGSGNTIYF.

The rearrangement uses TRBV4-1 and TRBJ2-5, with a possible D match to TRBD2 (6 bases). The CDR3 is made up of 17 amino acids. Germline loops: CDR1 MGHRA, CDR2 YSYEKL. V was clipped by 4 bases and J by 4 bases, with 22 bases between them. The CDR3, as DNA: TGCGCCAGCAGCCCCCAACCGGGGTTCGGGGGAGGAGAGACCCAGTACTTC. It yields the protein CASSPQPGFGGGETQYF.

The J gene is TRBJ2-3, the V gene TRBV7-2, with D unclear. Germline assignment: CDR1 SGHTA and CDR2 FQGNSA. The CDR3 totals 15 residues. V lost 4 bases and J 1 base, leaving 12 bases between the germline ends. The CDR3 reads CASSSPERGTDTQYF. Written as DNA, the CDR3 is TGTGCCAGCAGCTCCCCGGAGCGCGGCACAGATACGCAGTATTTT.